This entry lists 17 T cell receptor beta chains sequenced from one sample in a study of early T cells in non-severe SARS-CoV-2 infection. MiXCR was run by TCRdb on the 5' RACE reads, yielding one entry per CDR3 protein. The sample lists roughly 33,000 distinct CDR3 sequences, more than 5% occurring once. Sequencing was done on a sample of whole blood. The receptors here all came from an adult who was a healthcare worker with PCR-confirmed SARS-CoV-2 infection or an uninfected control (not recorded which).

This clonotype was counted only a few times. The chain recombines TRBV5-1 with TRBJ2-7; TRBD1 might be the D (5 bases). The CDR3 runs 13 residues. The ends were cut back, 4 bases at V and 4 bases at J, with 12 bases in the middle. CDR1 and CDR2 from the germline V gene are SGHRS and YFSETQ. CDR3 in DNA: TGCGCCAGCAGCCCAGACAGAGAGTACGAGCAGTACTTC. It is translated as CASSPDREYEQYF.

This clonotype occurred many times. The rearrangement joins TRBV2 to TRBJ2-7; 7 bases are shared with TRBD1. Germline V gene data show CDR1 as SNHLY and CDR2 as FYNNEI. The CDR3 runs 12 residues. Trimming at V came to 8 bases and at J to 3 bases, leaving 4 bases not matched to a gene. The CDR3 here is CASADRYYEQYF. CDR3 DNA: TGTGCCAGCGCGGACAGGTACTACGAGCAGTACTTC.

This clonotype has at least ten counts. The J gene is TRBJ1-4, the V gene TRBV7-6, with D possibly being TRBD1 (6 bases). In germline, CDR1 is SGHVS, CDR2 FNYEAQ. The V end was cut by 5 bases, the J end by 10 bases, with 14 bases between. The CDR3 is made up of 13 amino acids. The CDR3 nucleotides are TGTGCCAGCAGCCCATCCGGGACAAGAAAACTGTTTTTT. Encoded protein: CASSPSGTRKLFF.

Only a few counts were recorded for this clonotype. The chain joins TRBV5-1 to TRBJ2-7, with 12 bases fitting TRBD1. V was clipped by 7 bases and J by 4 bases; unmatched bases: 6. This CDR3 is built from 14 residues. Per the germline V gene, CDR1 is SGHRS and CDR2 is YFSETQ. CDR3 region: CASAPGQGAYEQYF. The CDR3 coding sequence is TGCGCCAGCGCCCCGGGACAGGGGGCATACGAGCAGTACTTC.

This clonotype was detected ten times or more. The V gene is TRBV5-1, the J gene TRBJ1-1; the D is unclear. The CDR3 contains 14 residues. V lost 4 bases, J lost 0 bases, and 10 bases lay in between. The germline gives CDR1 SGHRS, CDR2 YFSETQ. The CDR3 DNA follows: TGCGCCAGCAGCCAAGGAGTTATGAACACTGAAGCTTTCTTT. It yields the protein CASSQGVMNTEAFF.

In its sample, this clonotype was seen many times. The V call is TRBV6-1, the J call TRBJ1-2; D is unclear. Germline-derived CDR1 and CDR2 are MNHNS and SASEGT. The CDR3 contains 14 residues. V gave up 7 bases and J gave up 6 bases, with 18 bases separating them. This chain's CDR3 is CASKGSAASDGYTF. The CDR3 nucleotides read TGTGCCAGCAAAGGGAGCGCCGCGTCCGATGGCTACACCTTC.

This rearrangement joins TRBV7-6 to TRBJ2-3; 13 nucleotides agree with TRBD2. In germline, CDR1 is SGHVS, CDR2 FNYEAQ. The J segment lost 4 bases and the V segment lost 5 bases, leaving 6 bases of the junction unmatched. The CDR3 consists of 16 residues. The CDR3 DNA reads as TGTGCCAGCAGCAACGGACTAGCGGGGGTCGCAGATACGCAGTATTTT. As protein: CASSNGLAGVADTQYF.

This clonotype was observed at least ten times. The junction does not match germline at one end; this may be a read error. The rearrangement uses TRBV6-6 and TRBJ1-1; a weak D match, TRBD1 (6 bases). Looked up from germline, CDR1 is MNHNY and CDR2 is SVGAGI (reference sequence). The length of the CDR3 is 13 residues. In DNA form, the CDR3 reads TGTGCCTGCAGGGGACTTGTGAACACTGAAGCTTTCTTT. Its translation is CACRGLVNTEAFF.

Only a few counts were recorded for this clonotype. The rearrangement uses TRBV20-1 and TRBJ1-1; the match to TRBD1 covers 7 bases. This CDR3 contains 15 residues. Unmatched junction bases numbered 11, after V lost 6 bases and J lost 1 base. CDR1 and CDR2 (germline): DFQATT, SNEGSKA (reference sequence). DNA for the CDR3: TGCAGTGCCCCAGCCCCTACAGGGGAGAACACTGAAGCTTTCTTT. This sequence encodes CSAPAPTGENTEAFF.

This clonotype has a handful of counts. The rearrangement links TRBV12-3 or TRBV12-4 to TRBJ2-1; D may be TRBD1 or TRBD2 (6 bases each). V lost 7 bases and J lost 5, with 15 bases in between. The CDR3 totals 14 residues. The CDR3 sequence: CASKSNREDNEQFF. CDR3 DNA: TGTGCCAGCAAGTCGAACAGGGAGGACAATGAGCAGTTCTTC.

This clonotype was found many times. The gene calls are TRBV20-1 and TRBJ1-1, with a tentative D call TRBD1 (6 bases). This CDR3 has 14 residues. Germline CDR1 is DFQATT and CDR2 is SNEGSKA (reference sequence). V shed 1 base and J shed 1 base, with 10 bases lying between them. DNA for the CDR3: TGCAGTGCTAGAGCCCCGGACAGGAACACTGAAGCTTTCTTT. As protein: CSARAPDRNTEAFF.

V is TRBV14 and J is TRBJ2-1; D tentatively reads TRBD1 or TRBD2 (6 bases each). The CDR3 totals 16 residues. Trimming removed 0 bases at V and 2 bases at J, with 11 bases between. Looked up from germline, CDR1 is SGHDN and CDR2 is FVKESK. As DNA, the CDR3 is TGTGCCAGCAGCCAAGAAGGGGGGCTACCCTACAATGAGCAGTTCTTC. Amino acid sequence: CASSQEGGLPYNEQFF.

In its sample, this clonotype was seen many times. This sequence joins TRBV20-1 and TRBJ2-7, with a possible D match to TRBD1 (5 bases). This CDR3 spans 12 amino acids. Trimming took off 6 bases at V and 3 bases at J, with 12 bases between the two ends. CDR1 and CDR2 (germline): DFQATT, SNEGSKA (reference sequence). In DNA, the CDR3 is TGCAGTGCCAGGGCCGTGGACTACGAGCAGTACTTC. Protein sequence: CSARAVDYEQYF.

This clonotype was counted a few times. J is TRBJ2-3 and V is TRBV4-3; no definite D call. Germline CDR1 and CDR2: LGHNA and YSLEER. V was pared by 0 bases and J by 4 bases, with 5 bases between. CDR3 length equals 13 residues. The DNA of the CDR3 is TGCGCCAGCAGCCAAGATCTCCCAGATACGCAGTATTTT. It encodes CASSQDLPDTQYF.

There are many counts of this clonotype. This chain links TRBV20-1 with TRBJ2-7; 8 nucleotides match TRBD2. V lost 0 bases, J lost 3 bases, and 7 bases stayed unmatched. The CDR3 runs 15 residues. Germline V CDR1 and CDR2: DFQATT, SNEGSKA (reference sequence). CDR3 coding DNA: TGCAGTGCTAGAGATCGGCAGCGGGGGCTCTACGAGCAGTACTTC. Its translation: CSARDRQRGLYEQYF.

The chain joins TRBV7-2 to TRBJ2-3; 10 bases line up with TRBD1. This CDR3 comprises 16 residues. The J segment lost 3 bases and the V segment lost 3 bases, leaving 6 bases of the junction unmatched. CDR1 is SGHTA, CDR2 FQGNSA, per germline. CDR3 loop: CASSFAGTGVTDTQYF. The CDR3 DNA is TGTGCCAGCAGCTTCGCCGGGACAGGGGTGACAGATACGCAGTATTTT.

In DNA form, the CDR3 reads TGTGCCAGCAGCCATGGGACAGTCTCACCCCTCCACTTT. Protein sequence: CASSHGTVSPLHF. This chain links TRBV3-1 with TRBJ1-6, with 7 bases aligning to TRBD1. Germline-derived CDR1 and CDR2 are LGHDT and YNNKEL (reference sequence). V lost 3 bases to trimming and J lost 10 bases; unmatched junction nucleotides: 3. The CDR3 has 13 residues.